This T cell receptor beta chain emerged from a study of glioma-infiltrating T cells. Study results and caveats: Only very few CDR3 sequences appeared in both tissue and blood. Tissue-blood divergence was below expectation in non-neoplastic patients, above in gliomas.

This CDR3 is 12 amino acids long. Germline CDR1 SQVTM, CDR2 ANQGSEA. Trimming took off 6 bases at V and 3 bases at J, with 11 bases between the two ends. This clonotype was seen repeatedly, ten times or more. The target antigen is unknown. Amplification of TCR alpha and beta CDR3 regions from RNA used iRepertoire nested multiplex PCR. Via MiXCR, TCRdb re-called the multiplex PCR reads, giving one row per CDR3 protein. The sample has 95,000 to 150,000 distinct CDR3 sequences; approximately 25% are singletons. The rearrangement uses TRBV29-1 and TRBJ1-1; D remains unclear. The material sequenced was glioma tissue, nonneoplastic brain tissue, or PBMCs (not recorded which). The clonotype originates from a human donor with low-grade glioma or glioblastoma, undergoing nonglioma brain surgery, or in good health (not recorded which). The CDR3 DNA reads TGCAGCGTCCATATCGGGTACACTGAAGCTTTCTTT. Protein sequence: CSVHIGYTEAFF. Full variable domain (missing parts from reference TRBV29-1 and TRBJ1-1): SAVISQKPSRDICQRGTSLTIQCQVDSQVTMMFWYRQQPGQSLTLIATANQGSEATYESGFVIDKFPISRPNLTFSTLTVSNMSPEDSSIYLCSVHIGYTEAFFGQGTRLTVV.